A selection of T cell receptor beta chains follows, all from one sample in a study of T cell changes during pregnancy in multiple sclerosis. TCRdb's table, derived via immunoSEQ multiplex PCR, lists solely in-frame clones and lacks some. This repertoire shows 40,000 or so clones, roughly nine tenths found once; its top ten account for roughly 1.1%. The sample in question was CD4+ T cells from peripheral blood mononuclear cells, obtained in the first trimester of pregnancy. These receptors came from a female donor with multiple sclerosis, enrolled in a pregnancy study. CDR3s leave out the opening cysteine and the closing phenylalanine or tryptophan. Fields, in order: J gene, V gene, CDR3 protein.

J: TRBJ2-5
V: TRBV7-2
CDR3: ASGSETQY

J: TRBJ2-5
V: TRBV21-1
CDR3: ASSKGGREGETQY

J: TRBJ1-4
V: TRBV7-2
CDR3: ASSSDSALNEKLF

J: TRBJ2-7
V: TRBV6-5
CDR3: ASLNSKSGEQY

J: TRBJ1-2
V: TRBV10-3
CDR3: AISESRTPPSNYGYT

J: TRBJ1-6
V: TRBV5-1
CDR3: ASSLDRDKSPLH

J: TRBJ1-1
V: TRBV6-1
CDR3: ASSGYRNTEAF

J: TRBJ2-1
V: TRBV19
CDR3: ASSIAGVGYNEQF

J: TRBJ1-2
V: TRBV19
CDR3: AVGHPYWGYT

J: TRBJ2-6
V: TRBV19
CDR3: ASSIPGTGGAGANVLT

J: TRBJ1-5
V: TRBV30
CDR3: AGSAGQGGVGQPQH

J: TRBJ2-3
V: TRBV6-1
CDR3: ATRTSTNTQY

J: TRBJ2-3
V: TRBV7-9
CDR3: ASSGTGSTQY

J: TRBJ1-6
V: TRBV30
CDR3: AWSVEQPTSPLH

J: TRBJ2-5
V: TRBV5-1
CDR3: ASSLSTSGRASSVETQY

J: TRBJ1-1
V: TRBV30
CDR3: ALGGNTEAF

J: TRBJ1-4
V: TRBV5-1
CDR3: ASSLAAAGEKLF

J: TRBJ1-1
V: TRBV2
CDR3: ASSRQMNTEAF

J: TRBJ1-5
V: TRBV28
CDR3: ASGPNQPQH

J: TRBJ2-7
V: TRBV18
CDR3: ASSPPGQPYEQY

J: TRBJ2-6
V: TRBV4-2
CDR3: ASSQEGGSGANVLT

J: TRBJ2-1
V: TRBV11-3
CDR3: ASSLETSGYNEQF

J: TRBJ1-2
V: TRBV7-2
CDR3: ASSSGGRGYT

J: TRBJ2-7
V: TRBV7-2
CDR3: ASSSGSGREQY

J: TRBJ2-7
V: TRBV20-1
CDR3: SARENYEQY

J: TRBJ1-3
V: TRBV2
CDR3: ASARQGISGSTIY

J: TRBJ2-5
V: TRBV19
CDR3: ASSMGGPWVQETQY

J: TRBJ2-1
V: TRBV29-1
CDR3: SVDGLARTNNEQF

J: TRBJ1-1
V: TRBV7-9
CDR3: ASSSGQFFMNTEAF

J: TRBJ2-1
V: TRBV4-3
CDR3: ASSHGLAGNGVNEQF

J: TRBJ2-1
V: TRBV7-2
CDR3: ASSLENSGRNEQF

J: TRBJ2-7
V: TRBV18
CDR3: ASSDGLAGDSEQY

J: TRBJ1-5
V: TRBV2
CDR3: ASNRDKNQPQH

J: TRBJ2-6
V: TRBV27
CDR3: ASSLLGTGGSGANVLT

J: TRBJ2-1
V: TRBV30
CDR3: AWSAGVAGNNEQF

J: TRBJ2-1
V: TRBV19
CDR3: ASSKPFRSNEQF

J: TRBJ2-7
V: TRBV10-3
CDR3: AIRGRYEQY

J: TRBJ1-2
V: TRBV19
CDR3: ASNPVGQGVRNYGYT

J: TRBJ1-1
V: TRBV6-6
CDR3: ASSPPQKMNTEAF

J: TRBJ2-7
V: TRBV19
CDR3: ASSIDGRQGASYEQY

J: TRBJ2-6
V: TRBV19
CDR3: ASSELRSGANVLT

J: TRBJ2-2
V: TRBV7-2
CDR3: ASSFTGIPGELF